The 29 T cell receptor beta chains listed next were all sequenced from one sample in a study of immune reconstitution after stem cell transplant in scleroderma (dated by TCRdb to the late 2010s). Library construction relied on RT-PCR. Instrument used: Illumina MiSeq. TCRdb itself trimmed the public reads at Q25 with fastp, ran MiXCR and retained productive beta chains. Here each entry gathers all rows of one CDR3 protein and keeps the most common genes and DNA. This sample gives 800 to 900 distinct CDR3 sequences in total; less than 10% of them show up just once. The ten largest account for about 17% of the sample. The sample was gathered before or after autologous hematopoietic stem cell transplantation (not recorded which). The receptor source for this set is a male donor with systemic sclerosis.

This clonotype was counted between two and nine times. This may be a read error, as it is one base from a much larger clone. The chain combines TRBV7-8 with TRBJ2-4; TRBD1 matches 8 bases. CDR1 is SGHVS, CDR2 FQNEAQ, per germline. The CDR3 length is 22 residues. The junction had 21 bases not matched to a gene; V was cut back by 2 bases and J by 0 bases. CDR3 nucleotides: TGTGCCAGCAGCTTAATGGCCCACAGGGCAGGGGGCAGAAACGTAGCCAAAAACATTCAGTACTTC. Translated: CASSLMAHRAGGRNVAKNIQYF. The full variable domain, completed using reference TRBV7-8 and TRBJ2-4, is GAGVSQSPRYKVAKRGQDVALRCDPISGHVSLFWYQQALGQGPEFLTYFQNEAQLDKSGLPSDRFFAERPEGSVSTLKIQRTQQEDSAVYLCASSLMAHRAGGRNVAKNIQYFGAGTRLSVL.

This clonotype is labeled medium-sized. The chain links TRBV27 to TRBJ1-1, with D uncertain. The CDR3 consists of 16 residues. Germline CDR1 is MNHEY and CDR2 is SMNVEV (reference sequence). V shed 3 bases and J shed 1 base, with 15 bases lying between them. CDR3 DNA sequence: TGTGCCAGCAGTTTCCGGTCCGCTTACCCGAACACTGAAGCTTTCTTT. This sequence encodes CASSFRSAYPNTEAFF.

This clonotype is deemed large (0.1 to 1%). V usage is TRBV5-8 and J usage is TRBJ2-5; TRBD1 or TRBD2 may be the D gene (5 bases each). The CDR3 is made up of 15 amino acids. Trimming took off 6 bases at V and 2 bases at J, with 17 bases between the two ends. CDR1 and CDR2 (germline): SGHTS, YDEGEE. The CDR3 region is CASTVPPGLQETQYF. The CDR3 region has the DNA TGTGCCAGCACCGTACCCCCGGGGCTTCAAGAGACCCAGTACTTC. The full variable domain, completed using reference TRBV5-8 and TRBJ2-5, is EAGVTQSPTHLIKTRGQQATLRCSPISGHTSVYWYQQALGLGLQFLLWYDEGEERNRGNFPPRFSGRQFPNYSSELNVNALELEDSALYLCASTVPPGLQETQYFGPGTRLLVL.

This chain uses TRBV5-6 with TRBJ2-7; D ambiguous. Germline assignment: CDR1 SGHDT and CDR2 YYEEEE. V was clipped by 4 bases and J by 0 bases, with 11 bases between them. The CDR3 has 14 amino acids. This CDR3 is CASSPDISSYEQYF. The CDR3, as DNA: TGTGCCAGCAGCCCCGACATCAGCTCCTACGAGCAGTACTTC.

This clonotype is labeled medium-sized (0.01 to 0.1%). The DNA for the CDR3 is TGTGCCAGCAGCTTTGGCCAGATCTACGAGCAGTACTTC. Translated: CASSFGQIYEQYF. This rearrangement joins TRBV7-9 to TRBJ2-7; unclear D gene. CDR1 is SEHNR and CDR2 is FQNEAQ in the germline V gene (reference sequence). V was cut by 3 bases and J by 3 bases, with 9 bases left in between. The CDR3 is made up of 13 amino acids.

This clonotype is medium-sized by share. The J gene is TRBJ2-3, the V gene TRBV7-2; 10 nucleotides match TRBD2. There are 16 residues in the CDR3. Germline assignment: CDR1 SGHTA and CDR2 FQGNSA. V gave up 3 bases and J gave up 4 bases; unmatched junction bases: 7. The CDR3 spells CASSFIAGGGADTQYF. CDR3 bases: TGTGCCAGCAGCTTCATAGCGGGGGGAGGTGCAGATACGCAGTATTTT.

Sample share makes this clonotype medium-sized. The chain is built from TRBV19 and TRBJ2-2; 7 nucleotides match TRBD2. V shed 5 bases, J shed 3 bases, and the junction held 3 bases outside the gene matches. Germline V gene lookup returns CDR1 LNHDA and CDR2 SQIVND (reference sequence). This CDR3 is 14 amino acids long. Here the CDR3 DNA reads TGTGCCAGTAGTTTCGGACTAGACACCGGGGAGCTGTTTTTT. Its protein is CASSFGLDTGELFF.

This clonotype ranks as medium-sized. The V gene is TRBV29-1, the J gene TRBJ2-2; tentatively, D is TRBD2 (5 bases). Germline-derived CDR1 and CDR2 are SQVTM and ANQGSEA. The V gene lost 7 bases and the J gene lost 6 bases, with 9 bases spanning the gap. This CDR3 comprises 11 residues. The CDR3 DNA sequence: TGCAGCGGGGGAGTGGCCGGGGAGCTGTTTTTT. Translated, it gives CSGGVAGELFF.

In DNA, the CDR3 is TGTGCCATCAGTGAGTCGACTGGCGAAAAACTGTTTTTT. Residues: CAISESTGEKLFF. The chain links TRBV10-3 to TRBJ1-4; D remains unclear. Germline V lookup: CDR1 ENHRY, CDR2 SYGVKD. Trimming cost V 0 bases and J 8 bases, with 7 bases left between them. The CDR3 runs to 13 residues.

This clonotype is medium-sized in the sample. The chain recombines TRBV7-2 with TRBJ2-7; 12 bases line up with TRBD2. The germline V gene has CDR1 SGHTA and CDR2 FQGNSA. CDR3 size: 17 residues. The junction had 7 bases not matched to a gene; V was cut back by 4 bases and J by 0 bases. CDR3 sequence (DNA): TGTGCCAGCAGCTCGACGACTAGCGGGGGCTTCTCCTACGAGCAGTACTTC. It translates to CASSSTTSGGFSYEQYF.

In the case of this clonotype: A single base separates this from a much larger clone, so it may be a read error. The chain uses TRBV5-6 and TRBJ1-5, with D possibly being TRBD1 (5 bases). This CDR3 comprises 13 residues. CDR1 is SGHDT and CDR2 is YYEEEE in the germline V gene. V was clipped by 4 bases and J by 6 bases, with 11 bases between them. In nucleotides, the CDR3 is TGTGCCAGCAGCAAATGGGGGGTTCAGCCCCAGCATTTT. The encoded protein is CASSKWGVQPQHF.

This clonotype qualifies as large. CDR3 in DNA: TGTGCCAGCAGCGTAGGGATCCCGGCGAACACTGAAGCTTTCTTT. Translated, it gives CASSVGIPANTEAFF. The V and J genes are TRBV9 and TRBJ1-1; D is uncertain. Germline V gives CDR1 SGDLS, CDR2 YYNGEE. This CDR3 is built from 15 residues. The V gene lost 0 bases and the J gene lost 1 base, with 10 bases spanning the gap.

This clonotype is deemed medium-sized. The chain recombines TRBV30 with TRBJ2-5; D uncertain. Deletions cut 2 bases from V and 1 base from J, with 8 bases between. There are 13 residues in the CDR3. Per the germline V gene, CDR1 is GTSNPN and CDR2 is SVGIG (reference sequence). Written as DNA, the CDR3 is TGTGCCTGGAGTTGGACCACCCAAGAGACCCAGTACTTC. Residues: CAWSWTTQETQYF.

In this sample, this clonotype is large (0.1 to 1%). This sequence joins TRBV7-9 and TRBJ2-7, with a tentative D call TRBD2 (6 bases). The CDR3 has 13 amino acids. Germline V gene data show CDR1 as SEHNR and CDR2 as FQNEAQ (reference sequence). V was trimmed by 4 bases and J by 5 bases, leaving 12 bases between them. The CDR3 here is CASSSTEGHEQYF. The CDR3 bases are TGTGCCAGCAGCTCAACGGAGGGCCACGAGCAGTACTTC.

This clonotype turned up a few times. V is TRBV12-3 or TRBV12-4 and J is TRBJ2-1; 7 bases are a match to TRBD2. V gave up 2 bases and J gave up 7 bases; unmatched junction bases: 5. The CDR3 length is 14 residues. The CDR3 sequence: CASSLRQGGNEQFF. The CDR3 region has the DNA TGTGCCAGCAGTTTACGGCAGGGAGGGAATGAGCAGTTCTTC.

By proportion, this clonotype is medium-sized. The rearrangement joins TRBV3-1 to TRBJ2-7, with TRBD1 identical over 7 bases. V was pared by 7 bases and J by 3 bases, with 15 bases of the junction left unmatched. The length of the CDR3 is 16 residues. The germline V gene has CDR1 LGHDT and CDR2 YNNKEL (reference sequence). The chain's CDR3 is CASNDRVPPRVYEQYF. In DNA, the CDR3 is TGTGCCAGCAACGACAGGGTTCCTCCACGGGTCTACGAGCAGTACTTC.

By sample fraction, this clonotype is large (0.1 to 1%). The rearrangement links TRBV7-2 to TRBJ1-5; 8 bases align to TRBD1. The CDR3 contains 15 residues. The V gene end was trimmed by 2 bases and the J gene end by 1 base; junction bases not matched to a gene: 1. CDR1 and CDR2 from the germline V gene are SGHTA and FQGNSA. Here the CDR3 reads CASSLRTGSNQPQHF. The CDR3, as DNA: TGTGCCAGCAGCTTACGGACAGGGAGCAATCAGCCCCAGCATTTT.

Sample share makes this clonotype large (0.1 to 1%). J is TRBJ2-2 and V is TRBV20-1; a weak D match, TRBD2 (5 bases). CDR1 and CDR2 (germline): DFQATT, SNEGSKA (reference sequence). Trimming pared 1 base from V and 8 bases from J, leaving 14 bases between. The CDR3 length is 14 residues. CDR3 sequence (DNA): TGCAGTGCTAGAGGAGCGGCTTTTGGAGGGGAGCTGTTTTTT. Encoded protein: CSARGAAFGGELFF.

This clonotype is labeled as medium-sized. CDR3 sequence (DNA): TGTGCCAGTAGTACCCCAGGGTTTGGGGCTGAAGCTTTCTTT. Its translation is CASSTPGFGAEAFF. This chain connects TRBV19 to TRBJ1-1, with D tentatively TRBD1 (5 bases). V shed 4 bases and J shed 6 bases, with 15 bases lying between them. The CDR3 length is 14 residues. Germline V lookup: CDR1 LNHDA, CDR2 SQIVND (reference sequence).

The table lists this clonotype with a few counts. This chain links TRBV18 with TRBJ2-3, with a weak D call TRBD2 (6 bases). This CDR3 region has 12 residues. V was shortened by 3 bases and J by 5 bases, with 6 bases between the two germline ends. Germline CDR1 reads KGHSH; CDR2 reads LQKENI. CDR3 in DNA: TGTGCCAGCTCACCGGGGGGAGATACGCAGTATTTT. Translation: CASSPGGDTQYF.

The V gene is TRBV4-3, the J gene TRBJ2-3; 8 nucleotides line up with TRBD2. The CDR3 consists of 17 residues. V shed 2 bases, J shed 2 bases, and the junction held 9 bases outside the gene matches. The germline gives CDR1 LGHNA, CDR2 YSLEER. CDR3 in amino acids: CASSQNGGALVTDTQYF. In DNA, the CDR3 is TGCGCCAGCAGCCAAAACGGGGGGGCTTTGGTCACAGATACGCAGTATTTT.

This clonotype is medium-sized in the sample. The rearrangement links TRBV12-3 or TRBV12-4 to TRBJ2-1; the D gene is possibly TRBD2 (7 bases). V lost 5 bases, J lost 10 bases, and 9 bases lay in between. The CDR3 sequence is 11 residues long. The CDR3 loop is CASSRGAEQFF. DNA of the CDR3: TGTGCCAGCAGTCGGGGGGCCGAGCAGTTCTTC.

This clonotype is labeled medium-sized (0.01 to 0.1%). The chain employs TRBV20-1 and TRBJ1-6; D unresolved. The CDR3 covers 16 residues. V lost 3 bases, J lost 1 base, and 13 bases lay in between. In germline, CDR1 is DFQATT, CDR2 SNEGSKA (reference sequence). The CDR3 is CSASRYDLSYNSPLHF. The CDR3, as DNA: TGCAGTGCTAGTAGATATGACTTATCCTATAATTCACCCCTCCACTTT.

This clonotype is large by share. The gene calls are TRBV7-9 and TRBJ2-3; D is undetermined. The V and J ends lost 4 bases and 1 base respectively, with 9 bases between them. The CDR3 spans 14 residues. From germline, CDR1 is SEHNR and CDR2 FQNEAQ (reference sequence). CDR3 loop: CASSYGGGTDTQYF. In DNA, the CDR3 is TGTGCCAGCAGCTATGGTGGTGGCACAGATACGCAGTATTTT.

This clonotype is deemed large. The rearrangement joins TRBV12-3 or TRBV12-4 to TRBJ2-1; D is uncertain. The CDR3 runs 13 residues. Trimming took off 3 bases at V and 8 bases at J, with 11 bases between the two ends. In DNA form, the CDR3 reads TGTGCCAGCAGTTTCGGGCGTGGCGATGAGCAGTTCTTC. It specifies CASSFGRGDEQFF.

This clonotype is labeled as medium-sized. V is TRBV30 and J is TRBJ1-2; D not certain. CDR3 size: 13 residues. Germline CDR1 GTSNPN, CDR2 SVGIG (reference sequence). V lost 2 bases and J lost 4, with 11 bases in between. The CDR3, as DNA: TGTGCCTGGAGTAGGAGCAGCTTCTATGGCTACACCTTC. Translating gives CAWSRSSFYGYTF.

V is TRBV11-2 and J is TRBJ2-7; D remains unclear. The V and J ends lost 0 bases and 6 bases respectively, with 18 bases between them. The CDR3 has 16 amino acids. From germline, CDR1 is SGHAT and CDR2 FQNNGV. The CDR3 region has the DNA TGTGCCAGCAGCTTAGATTTACCCCTCAGCCTTAGCGAGCAGTACTTC. This translates into CASSLDLPLSLSEQYF.

In its sample, this clonotype ranks as medium-sized. V usage is TRBV5-1 and J usage is TRBJ2-5; D possibly corresponds to TRBD1 (6 bases). V was cut by 0 bases and J by 7 bases, with 13 bases left in between. Germline-derived CDR1 and CDR2 are SGHRS and YFSETQ. The CDR3 spans 14 residues. CDR3 in DNA: TGCGCCAGCAGCTTGGGACAGGCAAGAACGACCCAGTACTTC. Its protein product is CASSLGQARTTQYF.

This clonotype qualifies as medium-sized. This chain joins TRBV5-1 and TRBJ1-3; D is unclear. The ends were cut back, 5 bases at V and 0 bases at J, with 6 bases in the middle. CDR1 is SGHRS and CDR2 is YFSETQ in the germline V gene. The length of the CDR3 is 13 residues. This chain's CDR3 is CASRWSSGNTIYF. The CDR3 coding sequence is TGCGCCAGCAGATGGTCCTCTGGAAACACCATATATTTT.